These 18 T cell receptor beta chains were all obtained from the same sample, sequenced in a study of shared clonotypes between healthy human individuals. Method: immunoSEQ multiplex PCR; TCRdb's copy keeps in-frame clones and lacks some. The sample has fewer than 1 million clones, roughly 96% seen once; the top ten hold less than 0.25%. CD45RO negativity and positive selection for CCR7 defined naive CD8 cells, a population that excluded terminally differentiated effector memory CD45RA+ cells. The specimen was naive CD8+ T cells sorted from blood. These receptor sequences come from a young man in good health.

The chain has TRBV19 and TRBJ2-1, with TRBD2 identical over 13 bases. Trimming removed 0 bases from V and 4 bases from J; junction bases left unmatched: 6. Germline CDR1 LNHDA, CDR2 SQIVND (reference sequence). This CDR3 has 18 amino acids. Here the CDR3 DNA reads TGTGCCAGTAGTATAGAGGGACTAGCGGGATCTCCGTACAATGAGCAGTTCTTC. Its protein is CASSIEGLAGSPYNEQFF. Filled out from reference TRBV19 and TRBJ2-1, the complete variable domain reads DGGITQSPKYLFRKEGQNVTLSCEQNLNHDAMYWYRQDPGQGLRLIYYSQIVNDFQKGDIAEGYSVSREKKESFPLTVTSAQKNPTAFYLCASSIEGLAGSPYNEQFFGPGTRLTVL.

The V call is TRBV6-1, the J call TRBJ2-3; TRBD2 matches at 8 bases. The CDR3 covers 18 residues. CDR1 and CDR2 (germline): MNHNS, SASEGT. J gave up 0 bases and V 3 bases, and 11 bases lay outside the gene matches. Here the CDR3 reads CASSDRWEAGVSTDTQYF. CDR3 DNA: TGTGCCAGCAGTGATAGGTGGGAAGCGGGAGTCAGCACAGATACGCAGTATTTT.

V and J are TRBV4-3 and TRBJ2-1; the match to TRBD2 covers 8 bases. This CDR3 has 16 residues. Looked up from germline, CDR1 is LGHNA and CDR2 is YSLEER. The ends lost 2 bases at V and 8 bases at J; junction bases unmatched: 11. DNA for the CDR3: TGCGCCAGCAGCCAATCCAGAGCGGGAGTGGAAGATGAGCAGTTCTTC. Protein product: CASSQSRAGVEDEQFF.

The rearrangement links TRBV10-2 to TRBJ1-2; D gene unclear. V lost 0 bases, J lost 4 bases, and 12 bases lay in between. CDR3 length equals 15 residues. The germline CDR1 and CDR2 sequences are WSHSY and SAAADI. The CDR3 reads CASSESSRPRYGYTF. For the CDR3, the DNA is TGCGCCAGCAGTGAGTCGTCAAGGCCTCGCTATGGCTACACCTTC.

This rearrangement joins TRBV27 to TRBJ2-7; 13 bases match TRBD2. Per germline, CDR1 MNHEY and CDR2 SMNVEV (reference sequence). V was clipped by 5 bases and J by 5 bases; unmatched bases: 15. This CDR3 has 18 amino acids. The CDR3 DNA reads TGTGCCAGCAGTGCGCGACTAGCGGGAGGCCCTCTGTTCGACGAGCAGTACTTC. It translates to CASSARLAGGPLFDEQYF.

The chain recombines TRBV19 with TRBJ2-7, with D unclear. V was cut by 1 base and J by 2 bases, with 6 bases left in between. The CDR3 spans 13 residues. The germline V gene has CDR1 LNHDA and CDR2 SQIVND (reference sequence). CDR3 protein: CASSIVAAYEQYF. CDR3 nucleotides: TGTGCCAGTAGTATAGTAGCCGCCTACGAGCAGTACTTC.

V is TRBV7-3 and J is TRBJ2-3, with D tentatively TRBD2 (6 bases). Germline CDR1 reads SGHTA; CDR2 reads FQGTGA. The CDR3 spans 16 residues. V was cut by 5 bases and J by 2 bases, with 17 bases left in between. In nucleotides, the CDR3 is TGTGCCAGCAGCCATGATCCGGGACTCCCCACAGATACGCAGTATTTT. Translating it yields CASSHDPGLPTDTQYF.

The chain is built from TRBV14 and TRBJ1-1; D gene unclear. Between the trimmed V and J ends, which lost 1 base and 7 bases, there was a span of 4 bases. The CDR3 is made up of 11 amino acids. Germline-derived CDR1 and CDR2 are SGHDN and FVKESK. The CDR3 loop reads CASSQGVEAFF. The CDR3 bases are TGTGCCAGCAGCCAAGGGGTTGAAGCTTTCTTT.

V gene TRBV5-1 combines with J gene TRBJ2-7; D unclear. Germline V gene data show CDR1 as SGHRS and CDR2 as YFSETQ. The germline V and J ends were trimmed by 0 bases and 3 bases, with 13 bases remaining between them. The CDR3 is 15 residues long. CDR3: CASSLEASQSYEQYF. The CDR3 DNA is TGCGCCAGCAGCTTGGAGGCTTCACAAAGCTACGAGCAGTACTTC.

The rearrangement links TRBV2 to TRBJ2-3; tentatively, D is TRBD2 (5 bases). The CDR3 totals 17 residues. In germline, CDR1 is SNHLY, CDR2 FYNNEI. The V gene lost 0 bases and the J gene lost 2 bases, with 15 bases spanning the gap. The chain's CDR3 is CASSEALGGRDTDTQYF. DNA of the CDR3: TGTGCCAGCAGTGAAGCGCTAGGAGGACGGGACACAGATACGCAGTATTTT.

CDR3 coding DNA: TGTGCCAGCAGTTTATCTACAGGGGTCTCTAACTATGGCTACACCTTC. The encoded protein is CASSLSTGVSNYGYTF. The chain uses TRBV27 and TRBJ1-2, with 7 bases matching TRBD1. In germline, CDR1 is MNHEY, CDR2 SMNVEV (reference sequence). CDR3 length: 16 residues. The J segment lost 0 bases and the V segment lost 0 bases, leaving 4 bases of the junction unmatched.

The chain joins TRBV28 to TRBJ2-3, with TRBD2 as a possible D gene (5 bases). V was clipped by 7 bases and J by 2 bases, with 10 bases between them. Per germline, CDR1 MDHEN and CDR2 SYDVKM. This CDR3 is 13 amino acids long. This CDR3 reads CASTSGITDTQYF. The CDR3 DNA is TGTGCCAGCACCAGCGGAATCACAGATACGCAGTATTTT. The complete variable domain, with remaining parts taken from reference TRBV28 and TRBJ2-3, reads DVKVTQSSRYLVKRTGEKVFLECVQDMDHENMFWYRQDPGLGLRLIYFSYDVKMKEKGDIPEGYSVSREKKERFSLILESASTNQTSMYLCASTSGITDTQYFGPGTRLTVL.

The chain links TRBV21-1 to TRBJ2-3; TRBD2, as called in the table, went unchecked against the DNA. TRBV21-1 is a known pseudogene. CDR3 length equals 20 residues. CDR3 protein: CANEGGLAGGPSRETDTQYF. The DNA of the CDR3 is TGTGCGAATGAGGGGGGACTAGCGGGAGGGCCCTCTCGTGAGACAGATACGCAGTATTTT.

The chain combines TRBV7-9 with TRBJ2-1, with TRBD2 matching over 7 bases. Germline values: CDR1 SEHNR, CDR2 FQNEAQ (reference sequence). V was pared by 5 bases and J by 2 bases, with 9 bases of the junction left unmatched. CDR3 length equals 16 residues. The CDR3 sequence: CASSPGPSGTYNEQFF. CDR3 nucleotides: TGTGCCAGCAGCCCCGGGCCTAGCGGAACCTACAATGAGCAGTTCTTC. The full variable domain, completed using reference TRBV7-9 and TRBJ2-1, is DTGVSQNPRHKITKRGQNVTFRCDPISEHNRLYWYRQTLGQGPEFLTYFQNEAQLEKSRLLSDRFSAERPKGSFSTLEIQRTEQGDSAMYLCASSPGPSGTYNEQFFGPGTRLTVL.

This clone counts as medium-sized (0.01 to 0.1%). The same CDR3 also results from other DNA sequences found in this sample. The V and J genes are TRBV13 and TRBJ2-7; 9 bases line up with TRBD1. J lost 3 bases, V lost 1 base, and 4 bases had no gene match. Germline V gene data show CDR1 as PRHDT and CDR2 as FYEKMQ (reference sequence). The CDR3 has 15 residues. The CDR3 DNA follows: TGTGCCAGCAGCTTAGCCGGACAGGGGTACTACGAGCAGTACTTC. Translated, it gives CASSLAGQGYYEQYF.

This clone was counted a single time. V is TRBV5-6 and J is TRBJ2-2; perhaps TRBD2 as D (6 bases). The germline V gene encodes CDR1 SGHDT and CDR2 YYEEEE. The CDR3 runs 17 residues. V was cut by 0 bases and J by 6 bases, with 18 bases left in between. CDR3 residues: CASSLANGGSIAGELFF. CDR3 DNA: TGTGCCAGCAGCTTGGCCAACGGGGGATCGATAGCCGGGGAGCTGTTTTTT.

This clone came up once. The gene calls are TRBV7-9 and TRBJ2-7, with D uncertain. Germline CDR1 and CDR2: SEHNR and FQNEAQ (reference sequence). Deletions cut 4 bases from V and 4 bases from J, with 11 bases between. The CDR3 spans 13 residues. In DNA, the CDR3 is TGTGCCAGCAGCTCACGGTGGGAATACGAGCAGTACTTC. Protein product: CASSSRWEYEQYF.

This clone was seen a single time. This chain links TRBV29-1 with TRBJ2-1; 7 bases are shared with TRBD2. Germline trimming cut 3 bases from V and 9 bases from J; bases unmatched to any gene: 8. This CDR3 is 13 amino acids long. Per the germline V gene, CDR1 is SQVTM and CDR2 is ANQGSEA. The CDR3 sequence: CSVDMGGPPEQFF. CDR3 nucleotides: TGCAGCGTTGATATGGGAGGGCCGCCTGAGCAGTTCTTC.